This T cell receptor (beta chain) originates from a study of cytomegalovirus exposure and HLA in healthy donors. Overall study results and limits: Within an earlier analysis, most TCR beta V segments proved productive either about 90% or about 30% of the time. Sequencing probably produced one cluster of sequence variants that were highly shared.

60 Vbeta and 13 Jbeta primers were used in PCR. Generated by immunoSEQ multiplex PCR, the TCRdb table keeps only in-frame clones and is missing some. The table shows about 120,000 clones, with over 65% occurring only once. Germline CDR1 SGDLS, CDR2 YYNGEE. V dropped 3 bases and J dropped 0 bases, with 10 bases sitting between them. This CDR3 spans 15 amino acids. On this clone itself: Its antigen is unknown.

This sequence was found in a woman aged 30 to 39 in good health and CMV-seronegative. V is TRBV9 and J is TRBJ1-3; a weak D match, TRBD1 (5 bases). Sequencing was performed on PBMCs. This chain's CDR3 is CASSATTDSGNTIYF. CDR3 in DNA: TGTGCCAGCAGCGCGACGACAGACTCTGGAAACACCATATATTTT.